The present TCR beta chain was sequenced within a study of T cell responses to AZD1222 COVID-19 vaccine. V lost 4 bases, J lost 6 bases, and 12 bases stayed unmatched. Germline CDR1 SGHRS, CDR2 YFSETQ. This CDR3 spans 15 amino acids. Only in-frame clones appear in the TCRdb table, and some are missing; sequencing was by immunoSEQ multiplex PCR. This sample yields roughly 200,000 clones, of which approximately 89% are seen a single time; approximately 3.4% belongs to the top ten. The J gene is TRBJ2-7, the V gene TRBV5-1; the match to TRBD2 covers 8 bases. The sequence was obtained from an adult who received the AZD1222 COVID-19 vaccine. The sequencing here drew on peripheral blood, taken 28 days after the second AZD1222 dose. CDR3 in DNA: TGCGCCAGCAGCCCCGGGGCTAGCGGGCTTCGCGAGCAGTACTTC. This gives the protein CASSPGASGLREQYF.